Following are 15 T cell receptor beta chains from one sample sequenced in a study of T cell responses to AZD1222 COVID-19 vaccine. This table comes from immunoSEQ multiplex PCR, and its TCRdb copy is limited to in-frame clones, with some not included. The table has roughly 130,000 clones, over 85% seen once. The material sequenced was peripheral blood, taken 28 days after the second AZD1222 dose. The source is an adult who received the AZD1222 COVID-19 vaccine.

The gene calls are TRBV6-2 or TRBV6-3 and TRBJ1-1; 9 nucleotides align to TRBD1. CDR1 MNHEY and CDR2 SVGEGT come from the germline V gene. V trimming: 6 bases; J trimming: 1 base; junction bases outside the gene matches: 12. There are 17 residues in the CDR3. This CDR3 reads CASSRPGTGKGNTEAFF. The CDR3 nucleotides read TGTGCCAGCAGCCGTCCCGGGACAGGGAAGGGGAACACTGAAGCTTTCTTT.

This sequence joins TRBV18 and TRBJ1-1, with D unclear. Deletions cut 3 bases from V and 5 bases from J, with 7 bases between. Germline values: CDR1 KGHSH, CDR2 LQKENI. CDR3 length: 12 residues. The CDR3 region is CASSPGRTEAFF. In DNA form, the CDR3 reads TGTGCCAGCTCACCCGGCCGAACTGAAGCTTTCTTT.

This clone showed up just once. The chain uses TRBV18 and TRBJ2-3; D unclear. V was trimmed by 2 bases and J by 0 bases, leaving 9 bases between them. This CDR3 comprises 15 residues. Germline V lookup: CDR1 KGHSH, CDR2 LQKENI. DNA of the CDR3: TGTGCCAGCTCACCATCGGCCCGGAGCACAGATACGCAGTATTTT. Amino acid sequence: CASSPSARSTDTQYF.

The gene calls are TRBV9 and TRBJ2-2; 9 nucleotides agree with TRBD1. There are 19 residues in the CDR3. From germline, CDR1 is SGDLS and CDR2 YYNGEE. The junction had 13 bases not matched to a gene; V was cut back by 3 bases and J by 1 base. CDR3 amino acids: CASSGTIRTGEGNTGELFF. The CDR3 DNA follows: TGTGCCAGCAGCGGAACAATTCGGACAGGGGAAGGGAACACCGGGGAGCTGTTTTTT.

Details on this clone: One junction end does not reproduce the germline sequence, and a read error may be involved. The CDR3 loop is CASSGGAAYNEQFF. Here the CDR3 DNA reads TGTGCCAGTAGCGGGGGGGCCGCCTACAATGAGCAGTTCTTC. The V and J genes are TRBV9 and TRBJ2-1, with TRBD2 matching over 11 bases. Germline CDR1 is SGDLS and CDR2 is YYNGEE. This CDR3 region has 14 residues.

The chain recombines TRBV5-1 with TRBJ1-1; 7 bases agree with TRBD1. Looked up from germline, CDR1 is SGHRS and CDR2 is YFSETQ. The CDR3 sequence is 16 residues long. Unmatched junction bases numbered 13, after V lost 4 bases and J lost 4 bases. The CDR3 loop reads CASSLRGRQGFTEAFF. CDR3 in DNA: TGCGCCAGCAGCCTGAGAGGGCGACAGGGTTTCACTGAAGCTTTCTTT.

The chain links TRBV7-6 to TRBJ1-3, with TRBD1 matching 9 bases. Per germline, CDR1 SGHVS and CDR2 FNYEAQ. V trimming: 4 bases; J trimming: 0 bases; junction bases outside the gene matches: 10. The CDR3 sequence is 18 residues long. CDR3 bases: TGTGCCAGCAGCTCTGGGACAGGGTCCGGCAACTCTGGAAACACCATATATTTT. It specifies CASSSGTGSGNSGNTIYF.

This clone was found a few times. The chain couples TRBV27 to TRBJ1-1; no clear D gene. The CDR3 is made up of 14 amino acids. Trimming removed 4 bases from V and 0 bases from J, with 9 bases in between. Per germline, CDR1 MNHEY and CDR2 SMNVEV (reference sequence). The CDR3 loop reads CASSSFSMNTEAFF. The CDR3 DNA follows: TGTGCCAGCAGTTCGTTTTCCATGAACACTGAAGCTTTCTTT.

About this clone itself: Other nucleotide sequences from this sample produce the same CDR3. The chain carries TRBV6-5 and TRBJ1-1; 7 bases match TRBD1. The CDR3 contains 14 residues. After removal of 2 bases from V and 2 bases from J, the junction contained 2 bases not matched to a gene. The germline V gene encodes CDR1 MNHEY and CDR2 SVGAGI. The CDR3 nucleotides are TGTGCCAGCAGTTACGGACAGGTCAACACTGAAGCTTTCTTT. It translates to CASSYGQVNTEAFF.

A few counts support this clone. CDR3 in DNA: TGTGCCAGCAGCCCAAGACAGGGTGAAGCTTTCTTT. This codes for CASSPRQGEAFF. This chain joins TRBV11-3 and TRBJ1-1; 7 bases map to TRBD1. Germline trimming cut 5 bases from V and 7 bases from J; bases unmatched to any gene: 4. CDR1 is SGHNT and CDR2 is YENEEA in the germline V gene. This CDR3 contains 12 residues.

This clone was seen a handful of times. V is TRBV27 and J is TRBJ2-2, with D unclear. CDR3 length equals 14 residues. V lost 5 bases, J lost 5 bases, and 12 bases lay in between. From germline, CDR1 is MNHEY and CDR2 SMNVEV (reference sequence). CDR3 amino acids: CASSLLLKTGELFF. The DNA for the CDR3 is TGTGCCAGCAGTCTGTTACTTAAAACCGGGGAGCTGTTTTTT.

J is TRBJ2-7 and V is TRBV2, with 8 bases identical to TRBD1. J was trimmed by 5 bases and V by 9 bases; bases with no gene match: 12. Germline loops: CDR1 SNHLY, CDR2 FYNNEI. CDR3 length equals 14 residues. CDR3: CASRPGQGGHEQYF. In DNA, the CDR3 is TGTGCCAGTCGACCCGGACAGGGTGGCCACGAGCAGTACTTC.

The chain has TRBV9 and TRBJ2-7, with D tentatively TRBD2 (6 bases). The V and J ends lost 3 bases and 3 bases respectively, with 16 bases between them. The CDR3 totals 15 residues. CDR1 and CDR2 (germline): SGDLS, YYNGEE. CDR3 loop: CASSGELAPNYEQYF. The CDR3 DNA reads as TGTGCCAGCAGCGGAGAGCTAGCGCCAAACTACGAGCAGTACTTC.

Turning to this clone: Other DNA sequences in the same sample also yield this CDR3. The CDR3 reads CSVGGSNQPQHF. The CDR3 DNA sequence: TGCAGCGTCGGAGGGAGCAATCAGCCCCAGCATTTT. This chain uses TRBV29-1 with TRBJ1-5; no reliable D call. CDR3 length equals 12 residues. Trimming took off 6 bases at V and 1 base at J, with 7 bases between the two ends. CDR1 is SQVTM and CDR2 is ANQGSEA in the germline V gene.

This chain connects TRBV27 to TRBJ2-3; D may be TRBD2 (6 bases). Germline V CDR1 and CDR2: MNHEY, SMNVEV (reference sequence). The CDR3 runs 17 residues. V lost 5 bases, J lost 1 base, and 19 bases lay in between. This CDR3 reads CASSPRRSGLRTDTQYF. The CDR3 region has the DNA TGTGCCAGCAGTCCCCGTCGGTCAGGACTACGCACAGATACGCAGTATTTT.